The T cell receptor beta chain under discussion was sequenced for a study of cytomegalovirus exposure and HLA in healthy donors. The table came from immunoSEQ multiplex PCR; TCRdb's copy has only in-frame clones and leaves some out. Counted here are roughly 330,000 clones, about nine tenths occurring once; the ten biggest clones make up about 1%. What was sequenced was PBMCs. The receptor was isolated from a woman aged 25-40 years in good health and CMV-seropositive.

The CDR3: CASSLDRVRNTEAFF. In DNA, the CDR3 is TGTGCCAGCAGTCTGGACAGGGTCCGGAACACTGAAGCTTTCTTT. The V gene is TRBV27, the J gene TRBJ1-1; 8 positions match TRBD1. Per the germline V gene, CDR1 is MNHEY and CDR2 is SMNVEV (reference sequence). Germline trimming cut 5 bases from V and 1 base from J; bases unmatched to any gene: 6. The CDR3 spans 15 residues.